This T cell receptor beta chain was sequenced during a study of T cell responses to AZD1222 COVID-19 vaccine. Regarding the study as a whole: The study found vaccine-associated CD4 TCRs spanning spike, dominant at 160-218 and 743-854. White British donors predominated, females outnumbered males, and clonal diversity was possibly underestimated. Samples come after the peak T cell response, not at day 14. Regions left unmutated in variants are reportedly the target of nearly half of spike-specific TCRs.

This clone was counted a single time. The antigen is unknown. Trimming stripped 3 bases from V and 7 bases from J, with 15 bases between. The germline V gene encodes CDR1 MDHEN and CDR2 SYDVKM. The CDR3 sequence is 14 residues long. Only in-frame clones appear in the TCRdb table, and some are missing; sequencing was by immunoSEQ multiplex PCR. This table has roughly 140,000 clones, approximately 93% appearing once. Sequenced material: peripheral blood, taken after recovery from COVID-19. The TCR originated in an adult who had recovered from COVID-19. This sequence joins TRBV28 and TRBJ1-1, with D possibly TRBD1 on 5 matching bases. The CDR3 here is CASSFGGSTYEAFF. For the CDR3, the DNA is TGTGCCAGCAGTTTCGGGGGGTCGACCTATGAAGCTTTCTTT.